This passage covers 5 T cell receptor beta chains from one sample sequenced in a study of Ad26.COV2.S vaccination and SARS-CoV-2 variants. Documented treatment: approximately 18 received Ad26.COV2.S at low or high dose, single or two shots; 5 received placebo; per-sample allocation not given. At day 63 after the first vaccine or placebo injection, samples were drawn. TCRdb keeps only in-frame clones here, not all; method: immunoSEQ multiplex PCR. The top ten hold around 10% of the sample, which has 380,000 or so clones, 86% seen once. Here the sequenced sample was peripheral blood, taken in a trial of Ad26.COV2.S vaccine versus placebo. All receptors come from a person aged 18 to 59 who received the Ad26.COV2.S COVID-19 vaccine or a placebo.

This clone showed up just a few times. The J gene is TRBJ1-5, the V gene TRBV6-1, with D hard to call. Looked up from germline, CDR1 is MNHNS and CDR2 is SASEGT. The CDR3 is 15 residues long. The ends were cut back, 1 base at V and 6 bases at J, with 13 bases in the middle. The CDR3 here is CASSEEGSARQPQHF. The DNA for the CDR3 is TGTGCCAGCAGTGAAGAAGGGTCTGCGCGTCAGCCCCAGCATTTT.

This chain uses TRBV28 with TRBJ2-3; tentatively, D is TRBD2 (5 bases). V lost 5 bases and J 2 bases, leaving 11 bases between the germline ends. The CDR3 covers 14 residues. Germline V gene sequence: CDR1 MDHEN, CDR2 SYDVKM. The CDR3 DNA reads as TGTGCCAGCAGTCCCGGGGTATTCACAGATACGCAGTATTTT. This encodes CASSPGVFTDTQYF.

The CDR3 sequence is CASSQTGLGDTGELFF. Here the CDR3 DNA reads TGTGCCAGCTCACAGACAGGCCTCGGGGACACCGGGGAGCTGTTTTTT. The chain is built from TRBV18 and TRBJ2-2; tentatively, D is TRBD1 (6 bases). With 4 bases removed from V and 3 bases from J, the gap between germline ends came to 15 bases. CDR1 is KGHSH and CDR2 is LQKENI in the germline V gene. The CDR3 has 16 residues.

This chain uses TRBV6-5 with TRBJ2-1; D gene unclear. V gave up 8 bases and J gave up 3 bases, with 11 bases separating them. This CDR3 has 13 residues. Germline assignment: CDR1 MNHEY and CDR2 SVGAGI. The CDR3 here is CASGRRSYNEQFF. CDR3 coding DNA: TGTGCCAGCGGCAGGCGAAGCTACAATGAGCAGTTCTTC.

The chain recombines TRBV27 with TRBJ2-1; D is possibly TRBD1 (7 bases). Germline values: CDR1 MNHEY, CDR2 SMNVEV (reference sequence). V was shortened by 5 bases and J by 10 bases, with 18 bases between the two germline ends. The CDR3 length is 14 residues. CDR3 amino acids: CASSPLSQGGEQFF. In nucleotides, the CDR3 is TGTGCCAGCAGTCCCCTAAGCCAGGGGGGAGAGCAGTTCTTC.